One and the same sample provided the 32 T cell receptor beta chains below, sequenced in a study of T cells in narcolepsy. Sequencing was performed with immunoSEQ multiplex PCR; in TCRdb, only in-frame clones are kept and a portion is missing. The sample has 35,000 or so clones, under 85% seen once. Sequencing was performed on CD45RA- memory CD4+ T cells from PBMCs. The receptors were sampled from a human donor with narcolepsy.

This clone showed up just a few times. In DNA, the CDR3 is TGTGCCAGCAGCTTGTGGGTCGGGTCACCCCTCCACTTT. The encoded protein is CASSLWVGSPLHF. The chain carries TRBV5-5 and TRBJ1-6; D is unclear. Germline V lookup: CDR1 SGHKS, CDR2 YYEKEE (reference sequence). CDR3 length: 13 residues. Trimming pared 1 base from V and 10 bases from J, leaving 9 bases between.

The V gene is TRBV5-1, the J gene TRBJ2-3, with TRBD2 matching 14 bases. Germline CDR1 SGHRS, CDR2 YFSETQ. V lost 4 bases, J lost 0 bases, and 7 bases stayed unmatched. The CDR3 contains 18 residues. The CDR3 protein is CASSTRLAGGSSTDTQYF. The CDR3 nucleotides read TGCGCCAGCAGCACCCGACTAGCGGGGGGGTCTAGCACAGATACGCAGTATTTT.

The chain couples TRBV6-1 to TRBJ2-3; D gene unclear. Germline-derived CDR1 and CDR2 are MNHNS and SASEGT. The CDR3 is made up of 14 amino acids. Deletions cut 2 bases from V and 2 bases from J, with 8 bases between. The CDR3 bases are TGTGCCAGCAGTGAATTAGGGCCCACAGATACGCAGTATTTT. Amino acids: CASSELGPTDTQYF.

A note on this clone: Other DNA sequences in the sample encode the same CDR3. This sequence joins TRBV5-1 and TRBJ2-7; D possibly matches TRBD1 or TRBD2 (6 bases each). CDR3 length: 14 amino acids. V lost 5 bases and J lost 4, with 16 bases in between. The germline CDR1 and CDR2 sequences are SGHRS and YFSETQ. This CDR3 is CASSRSGGPYEQYF. As DNA, the CDR3 is TGCGCCAGCAGTCGAAGTGGGGGGCCATACGAGCAGTACTTC.

The V call is TRBV5-1, the J call TRBJ1-2; the D is unclear. The germline V gene encodes CDR1 SGHRS and CDR2 YFSETQ. Trimming shortened V by 0 bases and J by 7 bases, and 13 bases separated the two germline ends. The CDR3 is 14 amino acids. The CDR3 DNA sequence: TGCGCCAGCAGCTTGGACCGGGGATCGGGTGGCTACACCTTC. Amino acid sequence: CASSLDRGSGGYTF.

The V gene is TRBV18, the J gene TRBJ1-5; unclear D gene. The V and J ends lost 3 bases and 3 bases respectively, with 15 bases between them. Germline V CDR1 and CDR2: KGHSH, LQKENI. This CDR3 is 16 amino acids long. CDR3 coding DNA: TGTGCCAGCTCACCCCTACCCGGGTCAGACAATCAGCCCCAGCATTTT. This encodes CASSPLPGSDNQPQHF.

This chain joins TRBV4-2 and TRBJ2-3, with 7 bases fitting TRBD1. CDR1 and CDR2 (germline): LGHNA, YNFKEQ. The CDR3 runs to 15 residues. With V trimmed by 0 bases and J by 1 base, 1 base remained unmatched. CDR3 nucleotide sequence: TGTGCCAGCAGCCAAGAAGGGGGCGGCACAGATACGCAGTATTTT. Amino acid sequence: CASSQEGGGTDTQYF.

This sequence joins TRBV7-9 and TRBJ2-1; weak D call: TRBD2 (6 bases). CDR1 and CDR2 from the germline V gene are SEHNR and FQNEAQ (reference sequence). Trimming removed 3 bases from V and 9 bases from J, with 15 bases in between. The CDR3 sequence is 14 residues long. The CDR3 nucleotides are TGTGCCAGCAGCTTGGAGGGCACCAAGGGTGAGCAGTTCTTC. Its translation: CASSLEGTKGEQFF.

The chain's CDR3 is CASSPRAANEKLFF. In nucleotides, the CDR3 is TGTGCCAGCTCACCCCGGGCGGCTAATGAAAAACTGTTTTTT. The chain uses TRBV18 and TRBJ1-4; D remains ambiguous. In germline, CDR1 is KGHSH, CDR2 LQKENI. This CDR3 spans 14 amino acids. V dropped 3 bases and J dropped 3 bases, with 8 bases sitting between them. The full variable domain, with the rest looked up from reference TRBV18 and TRBJ1-4, is NAGVMQNPRHLVRRRGQEARLRCSPMKGHSHVYWYRQLPEEGLKFMVYLQKENIIDESGMPKERFSAEFPKEGPSILRIQQVVRGDSAAYFCASSPRAANEKLFFGSGTQLSVL.

The chain combines TRBV4-3 with TRBJ2-3, with 8 bases that match TRBD2. CDR3 length: 17 amino acids. With 4 bases clipped from V and 3 bases from J, the junction kept 12 bases outside the gene matches. CDR1 LGHNA and CDR2 YSLEER come from the germline V gene. In DNA, the CDR3 is TGCGCCAGCAGCCCCGATTGGGGCGGGGGGCCGACAGATACGCAGTATTTT. This translates into CASSPDWGGGPTDTQYF.

The rearrangement uses TRBV11-3 and TRBJ2-7, with D perhaps matching TRBD1 or TRBD2 (5 bases each). Per the germline V gene, CDR1 is SGHNT and CDR2 is YENEEA. V shed 3 bases and J shed 6 bases, with 27 bases lying between them. The CDR3 sequence is 18 residues long. The CDR3 sequence: CASSFQATGADLRLEQYF. In DNA form, the CDR3 reads TGTGCCAGCAGCTTCCAAGCGACCGGGGCCGACCTTCGCCTCGAGCAGTACTTC.

The V and J genes are TRBV6-1 and TRBJ2-4; weak D call: TRBD2 (6 bases). V lost 5 bases to trimming and J lost 4 bases, with 12 bases between them. Germline lookup yields CDR1 MNHNS and CDR2 SASEGT. This CDR3 has 14 amino acids. Here the CDR3 reads CASSSQAGKNIQYF. Written as DNA, the CDR3 is TGTGCCAGCAGTTCCCAAGCGGGTAAAAACATTCAGTACTTC.

This clone was found once. The chain has TRBV18 and TRBJ1-1, with TRBD1 matching over 9 bases. Germline assignment: CDR1 KGHSH and CDR2 LQKENI. The CDR3 sequence is 15 residues long. The V gene end was trimmed by 3 bases and the J gene end by 4 bases; junction bases not matched to a gene: 6. CDR3 sequence reads: CASSPKTGGSTEAFF. For the CDR3, the DNA is TGTGCCAGCTCACCTAAGACAGGGGGAAGCACTGAAGCTTTCTTT.

The CDR3 DNA reads as TGTGCCAGCAGCTTGGGACGGGGGGGCGTCCAAGAGACCCAGTACTTC. Protein product: CASSLGRGGVQETQYF. The rearrangement uses TRBV7-2 and TRBJ2-5; 8 bases align to TRBD2. This CDR3 is 16 amino acids long. Germline CDR1 reads SGHTA; CDR2 reads FQGNSA. Germline trimming cut 3 bases from V and 1 base from J; bases unmatched to any gene: 7.

The J gene is TRBJ2-5, the V gene TRBV7-2, with TRBD1 matching 7 bases. The V segment lost 5 bases and the J segment 0 bases; nucleotides outside the gene matches: 12. Germline V CDR1 and CDR2: SGHTA, FQGNSA. This CDR3 spans 17 amino acids. The CDR3 nucleotides read TGTGCCAGCAGCCCAGATATCGGGACAGTGGACCAAGAGACCCAGTACTTC. It is translated as CASSPDIGTVDQETQYF. The variable domain in full, with the rest retrieved from reference TRBV7-2 and TRBJ2-5, is GAGVSQSPSNKVTEKGKDVELRCDPISGHTALYWYRQSLGQGLEFLIYFQGNSAPDKSGLPSDRFSAERTGGSVSTLTIQRTQQEDSAVYLCASSPDIGTVDQETQYFGPGTRLLVL.

The chain employs TRBV10-3 and TRBJ2-7, with D maybe TRBD1 (6 bases). V was shortened by 11 bases and J by 6 bases, with 14 bases between the two germline ends. Germline values: CDR1 ENHRY, CDR2 SYGVKD. This CDR3 comprises 11 residues. The CDR3 coding sequence is TGTGCCTCGGGACACAGCGGCGAGCAGTACTTC. Translating gives CASGHSGEQYF.

Note on this clone: One end of the junction is discordant with germline, which a read error may explain. The chain recombines TRBV7-2 with TRBJ2-5; 10 bases fit TRBD2. CDR1 and CDR2 (germline): SGHTA, FQGNSA. This CDR3 comprises 15 residues. The CDR3 DNA sequence: TGTGCCAGCAGCCTAGCGGGGGCAACGGGGGAGACCCAGTACTTC. Translation gives CASSLAGATGETQYF.

This clone came up once. The CDR3 reads CASSLEPSGAYEQYF. The CDR3 nucleotides read TGTGCCAGCAGCTTAGAACCCAGCGGAGCCTACGAGCAGTACTTC. This chain joins TRBV11-3 and TRBJ2-7; perhaps TRBD2 as D (5 bases). V dropped 0 bases and J dropped 2 bases, with 11 bases sitting between them. Germline V gives CDR1 SGHNT, CDR2 YENEEA. This CDR3 comprises 15 residues. The entire variable domain, with the rest obtained from reference TRBV11-3 and TRBJ2-7, is as follows: EAGVVQSPRYKIIEKKQPVAFWCNPISGHNTLYWYLQNLGQGPELLIRYENEEAVDDSQLPKDRFSAERLKGVDSTLKIQPAELGDSAVYLCASSLEPSGAYEQYFGPGTRLTVT.

The genes are TRBV19 and TRBJ2-7; D is possibly TRBD1 or TRBD2 (7 bases each). Germline V gene data show CDR1 as LNHDA and CDR2 as SQIVND (reference sequence). The CDR3 has 15 residues. Trimming stripped 5 bases from V and 2 bases from J, with 16 bases between. CDR3 nucleotide sequence: TGTGCCAGTAGTCCAGGGGGGGGCAAGCCCTACGAGCAGTACTTC. Protein sequence: CASSPGGGKPYEQYF.

The chain links TRBV18 to TRBJ1-1, with TRBD1 as a possible D gene (5 bases). The CDR3 extends over 16 amino acids. Trimming left V 3 bases short and J 1 base short, with 15 bases between. Germline CDR1 is KGHSH and CDR2 is LQKENI. CDR3 in DNA: TGTGCCAGCTCACCCTCGGTTCCTGGGGGGAACACTGAAGCTTTCTTT. Amino acid sequence: CASSPSVPGGNTEAFF.

This clone showed up just once. V is TRBV28 and J is TRBJ1-2, with D perhaps matching TRBD1 (6 bases). With 7 bases removed from V and 2 bases from J, the gap between germline ends came to 14 bases. This CDR3 is 14 amino acids long. CDR1 is MDHEN and CDR2 is SYDVKM in the germline V gene. Here the CDR3 DNA reads TGTGCCAGCACGTCGGGGGGCTCCAACTATGGCTACACCTTC. This encodes CASTSGGSNYGYTF.

The genes are TRBV10-1 and TRBJ1-1, with 7 nucleotides matching TRBD1. This CDR3 contains 13 residues. Trimming took 9 bases from V and 1 from J; bases not matched to a gene: 5. CDR1 is WNHNN and CDR2 is SYGVQD in the germline V gene (reference sequence). The CDR3 sequence: CASSRGRNTEAFF. The DNA for the CDR3 is TGCGCCAGTTCAAGGGGGCGGAACACTGAAGCTTTCTTT.

The chain combines TRBV10-3 with TRBJ1-3; 7 positions agree with TRBD1. Germline V gene lookup returns CDR1 ENHRY and CDR2 SYGVKD. With V trimmed by 5 bases and J by 3 bases, 4 bases remained unmatched. This CDR3 comprises 14 residues. This CDR3 reads CAISYDRVGNTIYF. Written as DNA, the CDR3 is TGTGCCATCAGTTACGACAGGGTTGGAAACACCATATATTTT.

This chain connects TRBV19 to TRBJ2-5; no clear D. V was clipped by 4 bases and J by 4 bases, with 13 bases between them. The germline V gene has CDR1 LNHDA and CDR2 SQIVND (reference sequence). This CDR3 region has 14 residues. CDR3 nucleotide sequence: TGTGCCAGTAGTAGACGGACCAAAGGAGAGACCCAGTACTTC. This translates into CASSRRTKGETQYF.

This sequence joins TRBV11-3 and TRBJ2-2; D is ambiguous. Germline V gene data show CDR1 as SGHNT and CDR2 as YENEEA. Trimming took 5 bases from V and 5 from J, leaving 3 bases between them. The CDR3 length is 11 residues. In nucleotides, the CDR3 is TGTGCCAGCAGCGTTACCGGGGAGCTGTTTTTT. It translates to CASSVTGELFF.

This rearrangement joins TRBV14 to TRBJ1-1; unclear D gene. The germline gives CDR1 SGHDN, CDR2 FVKESK. Trimming cost V 1 base and J 1 base, with 4 bases left between them. This CDR3 contains 13 residues. The CDR3 protein is CASSQGTNTEAFF. In DNA, the CDR3 is TGTGCCAGCAGCCAAGGGACGAACACTGAAGCTTTCTTT.

The V and J genes are TRBV9 and TRBJ1-1, with D possibly matching TRBD1 (5 bases). The V end was cut by 2 bases, the J end by 0 bases, with 11 bases between. This CDR3 contains 15 residues. Looked up from germline, CDR1 is SGDLS and CDR2 is YYNGEE. CDR3 amino acids: CASSVGTYLNTEAFF. The CDR3 region has the DNA TGTGCCAGCAGCGTCGGGACGTACCTGAACACTGAAGCTTTCTTT.

The V and J genes are TRBV30 and TRBJ2-7, with 7 bases aligning to TRBD1. The CDR3 length is 12 residues. Germline loops: CDR1 GTSNPN, CDR2 SVGIG (reference sequence). V gave up 2 bases and J gave up 3 bases; unmatched junction bases: 1. CDR3 protein: CAWSRQGYEQYF. CDR3 bases: TGTGCCTGGAGTCGACAGGGCTACGAGCAGTACTTC.

This sequence joins TRBV6-1 and TRBJ1-3; the D is unclear. CDR1 MNHNS and CDR2 SASEGT come from the germline V gene. CDR3 length: 15 residues. Trimming removed 4 bases from V and 0 bases from J, with 10 bases in between. The CDR3, as DNA: TGTGCCAGCAGTGTCGCAGTACCCTCTGGAAACACCATATATTTT. Its translation is CASSVAVPSGNTIYF.

The rearrangement joins TRBV6-1 to TRBJ1-4; weak D call: TRBD1 (6 bases). Trimming took 6 bases from V and 4 from J, leaving 15 bases between them. This CDR3 is 15 amino acids long. The germline CDR1 and CDR2 sequences are MNHNS and SASEGT. CDR3 in amino acids: CASSPLRGGNEKLFF. In nucleotides, the CDR3 is TGTGCCAGCAGCCCTCTCAGGGGCGGTAATGAAAAACTGTTTTTT.

This clone turned up a few times. The chain combines TRBV14 with TRBJ1-1; 7 nucleotides align to TRBD1. Germline V gives CDR1 SGHDN, CDR2 FVKESK. J was trimmed by 2 bases and V by 7 bases; bases with no gene match: 7. There are 14 residues in the CDR3. The chain's CDR3 is CASNFGQANTEAFF. DNA for the CDR3: TGTGCCAGCAACTTCGGACAGGCCAACACTGAAGCTTTCTTT. The entire variable domain, with the rest obtained from reference TRBV14 and TRBJ1-1, is as follows: EAGVTQFPSHSVIEKGQTVTLRCDPISGHDNLYWYRRVMGKEIKFLLHFVKESKQDESGMPNNRFLAERTGGTYSTLKVQPAELEDSGVYFCASNFGQANTEAFFGQGTRLTVV.

The chain has TRBV18 and TRBJ2-7, with 10 bases aligning to TRBD1. Trimming took 3 bases from V and 7 from J; bases not matched to a gene: 6. Germline lookup yields CDR1 KGHSH and CDR2 LQKENI. This CDR3 region has 14 residues. The CDR3 reads CASSPGTGEQEQYF. DNA of the CDR3: TGTGCCAGCTCACCCGGGACAGGGGAACAGGAGCAGTACTTC.